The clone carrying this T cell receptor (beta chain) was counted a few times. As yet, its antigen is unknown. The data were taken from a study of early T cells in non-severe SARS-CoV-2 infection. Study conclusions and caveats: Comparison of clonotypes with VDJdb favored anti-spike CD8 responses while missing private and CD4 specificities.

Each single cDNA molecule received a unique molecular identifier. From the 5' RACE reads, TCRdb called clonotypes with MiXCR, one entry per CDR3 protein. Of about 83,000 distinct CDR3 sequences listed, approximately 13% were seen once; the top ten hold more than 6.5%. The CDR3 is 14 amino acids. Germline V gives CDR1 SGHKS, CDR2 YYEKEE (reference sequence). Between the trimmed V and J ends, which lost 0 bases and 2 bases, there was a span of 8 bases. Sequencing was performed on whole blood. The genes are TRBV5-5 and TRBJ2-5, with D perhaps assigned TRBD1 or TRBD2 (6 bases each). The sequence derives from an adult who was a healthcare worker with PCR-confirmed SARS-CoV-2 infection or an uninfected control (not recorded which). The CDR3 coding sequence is TGTGCCAGCAGCTTGGAAGGGGGGCAAGAGACCCAGTACTTC. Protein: CASSLEGGQETQYF.